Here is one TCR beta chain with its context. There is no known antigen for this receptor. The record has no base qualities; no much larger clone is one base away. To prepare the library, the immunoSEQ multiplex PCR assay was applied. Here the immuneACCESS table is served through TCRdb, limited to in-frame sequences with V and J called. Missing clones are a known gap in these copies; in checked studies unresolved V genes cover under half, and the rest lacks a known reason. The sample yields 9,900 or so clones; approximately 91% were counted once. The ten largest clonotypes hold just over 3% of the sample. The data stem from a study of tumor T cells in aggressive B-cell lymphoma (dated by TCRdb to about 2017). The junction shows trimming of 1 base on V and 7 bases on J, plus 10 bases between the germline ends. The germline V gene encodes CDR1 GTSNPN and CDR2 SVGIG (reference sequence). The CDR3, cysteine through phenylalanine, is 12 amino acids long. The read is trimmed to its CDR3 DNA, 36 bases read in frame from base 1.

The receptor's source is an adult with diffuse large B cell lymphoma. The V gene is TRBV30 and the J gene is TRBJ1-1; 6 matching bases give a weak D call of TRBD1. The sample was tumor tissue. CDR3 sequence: CAWSGGGIEAFF. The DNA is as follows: TGTGCCTGGAGTGGTGGGGGCATTGAAGCTTTCTTT.